This paragraph reports one TCR beta chain. V lost 7 bases and J 1 base, leaving 7 bases between the germline ends. The CDR3 contains 12 residues. Germline lookup yields CDR1 MDHEN and CDR2 SYDVKM. The data were taken from a study of blood T cell repertoires in COVID-19. Clones were sequenced by immunoSEQ multiplex PCR, and TCRdb holds only the in-frame ones, with some missing. This sample yields approximately 320,000 clones, of which roughly 86% are seen a single time; more than 8.5% belongs to the top ten. The sequenced sample was PBMCs or T cells enriched from blood (not recorded which). The V gene is TRBV28, the J gene TRBJ1-1, with D unclear. This TCR was recovered from a woman aged 18-29 years who had recovered from COVID-19. The CDR3 nucleotides read TGTGCCAGCATCCCGGGGAACACTGAAGCTTTCTTT. It translates to CASIPGNTEAFF.